This paragraph covers one T cell receptor beta chain sequence. What it recognizes is unknown. This sample was included in a study of T-cell reconstitution after alpha-beta-depleted transplantation in children. TCRbeta library construction was performed incorporating unique molecular identifiers. Each CDR3 protein is one row after TCRdb ran MiXCR on the PCR reads. The repertoire has 600,000 or so distinct CDR3 sequences, about 23% of them found once; the top ten carry approximately 14%. General study results and limits: Most T-cell counts and diversity one year after the transplant came from T cells that were newly produced.

The CDR3 sequence is 16 residues long. V lost 5 bases, J lost 0 bases, and 16 bases lay in between. Germline V gene sequence: CDR1 PRHDT, CDR2 FYEKMQ (reference sequence). This sequence joins TRBV13 and TRBJ2-5; D not resolved. The starting material was PBMCs, mostly from graft donor cells, obtained 360 days after TCRalphabeta/CD19-depleted stem cell transplant. This receptor was identified in a boy in the first two years of life who had a stem cell transplant for acute myeloid leukemia, so the T cells may come from the graft donor. The CDR3 bases are TGTGCCAGCAGCCTCCTAGGGCGAGGAGACCAAGAGACCCAGTACTTC. Translated, it gives CASSLLGRGDQETQYF.